Listed below are T cell receptor beta chains from one sample, sequenced in a study of identifying expanded T cells in peripheral blood. This table comes from immunoSEQ multiplex PCR, and its TCRdb copy is limited to in-frame clones, with some not included. The table records about 76,000 clones, 84% of them present only once. Sequenced input: blood. Receptors originate from a person aged 18 to 70 in good health. CDR3s include the opening cysteine and the closing phenylalanine or tryptophan. A D gene is named only where the DNA matches it firmly. Clone size is shown for a subset of rows, as once, few, many or a class of expanded clone.

v_call	j_call	clone_size	d_call	cdr3_nt	cdr3_aa
TRBV4-1	TRBJ2-1	.	TRBD2	TGCGCCAGCAGCCAAGATGGACTAGCGGCCAATGAGCAGTTCTTC	CASSQDGLAANEQFF
TRBV7-2	TRBJ2-7	.	.	TGTGCCAGCAGCTCGCAAGACAGCCCTACTACCTACGAGCAGTACTTC	CASSSQDSPTTYEQYF
TRBV7-3	TRBJ1-3	.	TRBD1	TGTGCCAGCAGCTTAGCACAGGGGACTGGAAACACCATATATTTT	CASSLAQGTGNTIYF
TRBV20-1	TRBJ2-3	once	.	TGCAGTGCCGACCCAACGCAGTATTTT	CSADPTQYF
TRBV28	TRBJ1-2	.	.	TGTGCCAGCAGTCCAGGAGCGGCTAACTATGGCTACACCTTC	CASSPGAANYGYTF
TRBV7-2	TRBJ1-1	.	.	TGTGCCAGCAGCTTATTGGAGGGTACGGCTTTCTTT	CASSLLEGTAFF
TRBV11-1	TRBJ2-7	.	.	TGTGCCAGCAGCTTAGCGGGCCTGTCCTACGAGCAGTACTTC	CASSLAGLSYEQYF
TRBV11-3	TRBJ2-7	.	TRBD1	TGTGCCAGCAGCCCACTGACAGGGGGCTTGGGCGAGCAGTACTTC	CASSPLTGGLGEQYF
TRBV19	TRBJ1-2	.	TRBD1	TGTGCCAGTACCGGGACAGGGGGCTGGGATGGCTACACCTTC	CASTGTGGWDGYTF
TRBV7-8	TRBJ2-1	.	.	TGTGCCAGCAGCTTAGCTAGCGGAAATGAGCAGTTCTTC	CASSLASGNEQFF
TRBV11-2	TRBJ1-1	.	.	TGTGCCAGCAGCTTCACCGCCTCTCGAGGAACTGAAGCTTTCTTT	CASSFTASRGTEAFF